The next 13 T cell receptor beta chains were all read from a single sample in a study of Ad26.COV2.S vaccination and SARS-CoV-2 variants (dated by TCRdb to the early 2020s). The treatment or condition tag for this specimen amounts to: 15 to 20 received Ad26.COV2.S at low or high dose, single or two shots; about 5 received placebo; per-sample allocation not given. For vaccine and placebo recipients, repertoires were sequenced using samples collected on day 63 after the first injection. Preparation of the library involved the immunoSEQ multiplex PCR assay. TCRdb took over this immuneACCESS table, retaining in-frame rearrangements with V and J assigned. Such tables are incomplete; in checked studies, under half of the missing clones stem from an unresolved V gene, and the remainder is unexplained. This sample holds about 390,000 clones; roughly nine tenths were observed only once. Under 3.5% of the sample is taken by the ten largest.

The starting material was peripheral blood, obtained in a trial of Ad26.COV2.S vaccine versus placebo. These receptors all come from a person aged 18-60 years who received the Ad26.COV2.S COVID-19 vaccine or a placebo.

This clone was seen a single time. This chain joins TRBV6-5 and TRBJ2-1, with a tentative D call TRBD1 (5 bases). This CDR3 spans 11 amino acids. The germline V gene has CDR1 MNHEY and CDR2 SVGAGI. Trimming stripped 6 bases from V and 9 bases from J, with 9 bases between. DNA of the CDR3: TGTGCCAGCAGATGGGGCGGTGAGCAGTTCTTC. Translating gives CASRWGGEQFF.

The chain recombines TRBV5-6 with TRBJ1-3; D unresolved. Germline lookup yields CDR1 SGHDT and CDR2 YYEEEE. V lost 0 bases to trimming and J lost 2 bases, with 15 bases between them. The CDR3 has 17 amino acids. The CDR3 reads CASSLVVGCLAGNTIYF. CDR3 DNA sequence: TGTGCCAGCAGCTTGGTTGTTGGGTGTCTCGCTGGAAACACCATATATTTT.

This rearrangement joins TRBV5-8 to TRBJ1-5, with 7 positions matching TRBD1. The germline V gene encodes CDR1 SGHTS and CDR2 YDEGEE. Trimming took 2 bases from V and 6 from J; bases not matched to a gene: 8. The CDR3 length is 15 residues. The CDR3 loop is CASSFQGGFGQPQHF. The CDR3 nucleotides are TGTGCCAGCAGCTTCCAGGGGGGATTTGGTCAGCCCCAGCATTTT.

This chain connects TRBV7-9 to TRBJ1-1, with D maybe TRBD1 (5 bases). The germline gives CDR1 SEHNR, CDR2 FQNEAQ (reference sequence). There are 14 residues in the CDR3. Trimming shortened V by 3 bases and J by 4 bases, and 12 bases separated the two germline ends. This chain's CDR3 is CASSLRGAFTEAFF. The CDR3 DNA reads as TGTGCCAGCAGCTTGCGGGGCGCATTCACTGAAGCTTTCTTT.

The chain combines TRBV5-6 with TRBJ1-1; D perhaps matches TRBD1 (5 bases). Per germline, CDR1 SGHDT and CDR2 YYEEEE. Trimming took 0 bases from V and 3 from J, leaving 9 bases between them. CDR3 length equals 14 residues. The CDR3 DNA reads TGTGCCAGCAGCTTGGACCCCAGGGACACTGAAGCTTTCTTT. This translates into CASSLDPRDTEAFF.

The V call is TRBV4-1, the J call TRBJ1-1; no reliable D call. Between the trimmed V and J ends, which lost 3 bases and 11 bases, there was a span of 13 bases. This CDR3 has 12 residues. The germline V gene encodes CDR1 MGHRA and CDR2 YSYEKL. The CDR3 bases are TGCGCCAGCAGCCAGCCCCTCGTCGGGGCTTTCTTT. Translated: CASSQPLVGAFF.

The J gene is TRBJ2-5, the V gene TRBV7-9; TRBD2 matches at 9 bases. There are 17 residues in the CDR3. Trimming at V came to 6 bases and at J to 0 bases, leaving 11 bases not matched to a gene. The germline V gene encodes CDR1 SEHNR and CDR2 FQNEAQ (reference sequence). The CDR3 region is CASSSRRSGRYQETQYF. The CDR3 DNA is TGTGCCAGCAGTTCCCGTCGGAGCGGGAGGTACCAAGAGACCCAGTACTTC.

The genes are TRBV10-3 and TRBJ1-2, with a weak D call TRBD1 (6 bases). The V end was cut by 7 bases, the J end by 2 bases, with 11 bases between. This CDR3 comprises 13 residues. The germline V gene has CDR1 ENHRY and CDR2 SYGVKD. The chain's CDR3 is CAIIGTGNYGYTF. The CDR3, as DNA: TGTGCCATCATTGGAACAGGGAACTATGGCTACACCTTC.

This chain links TRBV30 with TRBJ1-3; D may be TRBD1 (6 bases). The germline CDR1 and CDR2 sequences are GTSNPN and SVGIG (reference sequence). The length of the CDR3 is 16 residues. Trimming took off 0 bases at V and 1 base at J, with 13 bases between the two ends. CDR3 in DNA: TGTGCCTGGAGTGTTCGGACAGTAGATTCTGGAAACACCATATATTTT. Translating it yields CAWSVRTVDSGNTIYF.

The CDR3 DNA is TGTGCCAGTATTCGCGGGATGGCGACCGGGGAGCTGTTTTTT. Translation gives CASIRGMATGELFF. This chain uses TRBV19 with TRBJ2-2; TRBD2 is a possible D gene (6 bases). Germline CDR1 and CDR2: LNHDA and SQIVND (reference sequence). V gave up 7 bases and J gave up 5 bases, with 14 bases separating them. The CDR3 is made up of 14 amino acids.

CDR3 protein: CASSSRRRSGANVLTF. CDR3 in DNA: TGCGCCAGCAGCTCCCGCAGACGCTCTGGGGCCAACGTCCTGACTTTC. This chain links TRBV5-1 with TRBJ2-6; D not certain. The CDR3 consists of 16 residues. Per germline, CDR1 SGHRS and CDR2 YFSETQ. Trimming stripped 3 bases from V and 0 bases from J, with 10 bases between.

The rearrangement joins TRBV20-1 to TRBJ2-4; the match to TRBD2 covers 8 bases. The CDR3 runs 11 residues. Germline-derived CDR1 and CDR2 are DFQATT and SNEGSKA (reference sequence). Here the CDR3 reads CSGGLANIQYF. The CDR3 DNA reads as TGCAGCGGAGGACTAGCCAACATTCAGTACTTC.

The V gene is TRBV7-2, the J gene TRBJ2-7; D is unresolved. The CDR3 length is 13 residues. Looked up from germline, CDR1 is SGHTA and CDR2 is FQGNSA. Trimming removed 1 base from V and 4 bases from J, with 8 bases in between. The CDR3: CASSLDVRYEQYF. Written as DNA, the CDR3 is TGTGCCAGCAGCTTAGACGTAAGGTACGAGCAGTACTTC.